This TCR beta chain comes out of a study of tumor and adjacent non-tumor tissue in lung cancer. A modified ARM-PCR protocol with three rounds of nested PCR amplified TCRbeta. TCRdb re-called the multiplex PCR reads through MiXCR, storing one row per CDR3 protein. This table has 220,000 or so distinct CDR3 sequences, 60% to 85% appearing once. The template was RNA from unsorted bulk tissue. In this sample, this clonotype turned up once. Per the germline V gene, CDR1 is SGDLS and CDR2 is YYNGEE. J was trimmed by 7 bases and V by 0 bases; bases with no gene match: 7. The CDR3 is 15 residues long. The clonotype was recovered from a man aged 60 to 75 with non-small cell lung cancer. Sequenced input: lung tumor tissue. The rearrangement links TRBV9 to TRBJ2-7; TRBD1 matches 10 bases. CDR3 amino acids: CASSVGGTGEGEQYF. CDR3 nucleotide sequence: TGTGCCAGCAGCGTAGGAGGGACAGGGGAAGGGGAGCAGTACTTC. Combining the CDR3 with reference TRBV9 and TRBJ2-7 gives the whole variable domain DSGVTQTPKHLITATGQRVTLRCSPRSGDLSVYWYQQSLDQGLQFLIQYYNGEERAKGNILERFSAQQFPDLHSELNLSSLELGDSALYFCASSVGGTGEGEQYFGPGTRLTVT.